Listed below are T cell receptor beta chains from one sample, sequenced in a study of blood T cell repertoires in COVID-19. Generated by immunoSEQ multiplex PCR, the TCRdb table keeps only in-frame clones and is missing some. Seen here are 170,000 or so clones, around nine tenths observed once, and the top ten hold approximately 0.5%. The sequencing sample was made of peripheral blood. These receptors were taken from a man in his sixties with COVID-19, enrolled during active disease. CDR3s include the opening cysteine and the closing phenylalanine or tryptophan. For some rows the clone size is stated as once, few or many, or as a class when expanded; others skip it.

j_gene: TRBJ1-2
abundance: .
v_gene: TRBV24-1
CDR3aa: CATSDSGGIYGYTF

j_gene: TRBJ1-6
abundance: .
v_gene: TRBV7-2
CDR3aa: CASSQSPTGSNSPLHF

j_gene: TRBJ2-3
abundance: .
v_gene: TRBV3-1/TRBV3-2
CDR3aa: CASSQVGGTSTDTQYF

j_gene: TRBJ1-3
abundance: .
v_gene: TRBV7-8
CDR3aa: CASSPLRDGRSLGNTIYF

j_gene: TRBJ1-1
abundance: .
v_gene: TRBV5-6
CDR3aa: CASSSKSVGMNTEAFF

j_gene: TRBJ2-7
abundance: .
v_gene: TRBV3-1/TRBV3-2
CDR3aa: CASSQDPSGSSYEQYF

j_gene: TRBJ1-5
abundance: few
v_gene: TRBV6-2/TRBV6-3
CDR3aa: CASSSNTPRDRHLGNQPQHF

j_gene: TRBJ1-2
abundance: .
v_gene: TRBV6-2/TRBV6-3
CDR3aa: CASSKDRDRRPNYGYTF

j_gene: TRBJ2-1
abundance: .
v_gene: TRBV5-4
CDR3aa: CASSPRTGSYNEQFF

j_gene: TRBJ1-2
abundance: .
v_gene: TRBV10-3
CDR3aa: CAISEQNRGLSNYGYTF

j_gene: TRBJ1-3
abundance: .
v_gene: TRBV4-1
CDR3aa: CASSQGQDASGNTIYF

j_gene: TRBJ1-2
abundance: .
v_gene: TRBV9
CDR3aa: CASSVGHDYGYTF

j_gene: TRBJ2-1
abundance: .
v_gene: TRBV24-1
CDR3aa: CATSDPWTGHEQFF

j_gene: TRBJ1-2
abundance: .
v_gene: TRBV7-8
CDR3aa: CASSPRTGGLHGYTF

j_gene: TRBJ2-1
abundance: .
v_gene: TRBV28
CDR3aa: CASSLAGNEQFF

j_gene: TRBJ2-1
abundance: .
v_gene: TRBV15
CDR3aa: CATSSETSGGQDEQFF

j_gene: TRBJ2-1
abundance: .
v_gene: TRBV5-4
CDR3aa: CATGGGGRANEQFF

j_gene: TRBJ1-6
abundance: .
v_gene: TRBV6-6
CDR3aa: CASSLGQEGSPLHF

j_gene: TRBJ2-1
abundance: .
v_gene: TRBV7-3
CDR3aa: CASSLLPGLAGTQSGNEQFF

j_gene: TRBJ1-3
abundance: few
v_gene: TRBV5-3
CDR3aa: CARSLARGTGNTIYF

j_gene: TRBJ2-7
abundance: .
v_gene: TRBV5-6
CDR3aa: CASSLTGGDPYEQYF

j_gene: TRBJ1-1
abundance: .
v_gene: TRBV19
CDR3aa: CASISHRGTEAFF

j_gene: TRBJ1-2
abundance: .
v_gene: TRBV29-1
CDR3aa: CSDRQGDGYTF

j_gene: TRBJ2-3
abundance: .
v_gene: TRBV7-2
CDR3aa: CASSLAPWRGTDTQYF

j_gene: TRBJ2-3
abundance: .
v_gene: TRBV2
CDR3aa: CASSEEGGPTDTQYF

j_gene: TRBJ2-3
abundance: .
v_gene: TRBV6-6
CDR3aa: CATTPRLAGVGDTQYF

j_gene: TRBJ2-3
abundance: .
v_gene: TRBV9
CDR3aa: CASSVGAGPTDTQYF

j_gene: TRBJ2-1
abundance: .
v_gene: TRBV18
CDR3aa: CASSPGQGPYNEQFF

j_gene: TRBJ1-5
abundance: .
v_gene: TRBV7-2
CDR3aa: CASSFGVNEPQHF

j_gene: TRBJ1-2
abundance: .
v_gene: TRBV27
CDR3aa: CASSYEGQGGYGYTF

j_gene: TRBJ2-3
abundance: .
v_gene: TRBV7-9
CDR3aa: CASSPGTSGLSTDTQYF

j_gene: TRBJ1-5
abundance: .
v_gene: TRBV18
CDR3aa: CASSPLRGEQPQHF

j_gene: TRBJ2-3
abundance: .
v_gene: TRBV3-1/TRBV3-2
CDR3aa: CASSQDGKRTDTQYF

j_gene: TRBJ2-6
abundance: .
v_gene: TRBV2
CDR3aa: CASSGGRAEVVSGANVLTF

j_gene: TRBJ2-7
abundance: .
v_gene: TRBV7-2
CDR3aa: CASSLDLTYEQYF

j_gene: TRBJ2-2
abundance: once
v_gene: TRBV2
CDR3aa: CASNRVANTGELFF

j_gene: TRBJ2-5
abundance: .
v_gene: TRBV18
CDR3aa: CASGGQYQETQYF

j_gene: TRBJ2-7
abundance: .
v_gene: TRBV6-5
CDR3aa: CASSYHRSSYEQYF

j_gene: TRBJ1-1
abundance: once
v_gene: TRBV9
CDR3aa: CASSVGGRGYTEAFF

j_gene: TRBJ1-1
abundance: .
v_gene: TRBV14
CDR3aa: CASSQGWPEAFF

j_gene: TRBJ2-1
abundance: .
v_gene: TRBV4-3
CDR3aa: CASSPTHPSAQQFF

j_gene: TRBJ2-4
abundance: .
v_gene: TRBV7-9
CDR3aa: CASGLQGAKNIQYF

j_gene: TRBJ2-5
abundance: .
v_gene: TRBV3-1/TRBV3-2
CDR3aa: CASSRGLAGETQYF

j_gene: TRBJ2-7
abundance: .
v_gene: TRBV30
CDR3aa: CAWSHITSAYEQYF

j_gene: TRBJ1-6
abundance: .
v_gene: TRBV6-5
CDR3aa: CASCKPGTLNSPLHF

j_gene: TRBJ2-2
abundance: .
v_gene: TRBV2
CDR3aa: CASSDGQGGTGELFF

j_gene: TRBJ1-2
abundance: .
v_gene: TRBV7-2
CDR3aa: CASSSPGQGGGYGYTF

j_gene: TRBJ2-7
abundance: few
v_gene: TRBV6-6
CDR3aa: CASSPNGRQLGEQYF